Below, 19 T cell receptor beta chains from the same sample are listed, as sequenced in a study of T cell responses to AZD1222 COVID-19 vaccine. The assay was immunoSEQ multiplex PCR, and TCRdb's table has in-frame clones only and misses some. This table holds 110,000 to 150,000 clones, about 86% found once. This sample comprised peripheral blood, obtained on day 0 of AZD1222 vaccination. Receptors originate from an adult in good health.

This sequence joins TRBV29-1 and TRBJ1-1; D perhaps matches TRBD1 (5 bases). The germline V and J ends were trimmed by 2 bases and 6 bases, with 16 bases remaining between them. The V gene's germline CDR1 is SQVTM and CDR2 ANQGSEA. The CDR3 consists of 14 residues. The CDR3 loop is CSVESAGLNAEAFF. CDR3 nucleotides: TGCAGCGTTGAAAGTGCAGGGTTGAATGCTGAAGCTTTCTTT.

The chain recombines TRBV7-2 with TRBJ1-5; a possible D gene is TRBD1 (6 bases). The length of the CDR3 is 16 residues. Trimming stripped 1 base from V and 4 bases from J, with 14 bases between. The germline gives CDR1 SGHTA, CDR2 FQGNSA. In DNA form, the CDR3 reads TGTGCCAGCAGCTTAGAGGTAACAGGGTGGAATCAGCCCCAGCATTTT. This translates into CASSLEVTGWNQPQHF.

The gene calls are TRBV29-1 and TRBJ2-1, with 12 bases matching TRBD2. The CDR3 covers 15 residues. With 3 bases clipped from V and 6 bases from J, the junction kept 6 bases outside the gene matches. The V gene's germline CDR1 is SQVTM and CDR2 ANQGSEA. This chain's CDR3 is CSVETTSGSSNEQFF. CDR3 nucleotide sequence: TGCAGCGTTGAGACGACTAGCGGGAGCTCCAATGAGCAGTTCTTC.

The J gene is TRBJ1-2, the V gene TRBV29-1, with D unclear. Germline CDR1 is SQVTM and CDR2 is ANQGSEA. The CDR3 consists of 11 residues. The V gene lost 2 bases and the J gene lost 3 bases, with 4 bases spanning the gap. The CDR3 region is CSVERDYGYTF. CDR3 sequence (DNA): TGCAGCGTTGAACGGGACTATGGCTACACCTTC.

V is TRBV28 and J is TRBJ2-7; the D is unclear. Trimming left V 6 bases short and J 3 bases short, with 9 bases between. Looked up from germline, CDR1 is MDHEN and CDR2 is SYDVKM. The length of the CDR3 is 12 residues. The CDR3 DNA follows: TGTGCCAGCAGCCGATCCATCTACGAGCAGTACTTC. It translates to CASSRSIYEQYF.

The chain links TRBV7-2 to TRBJ2-2; D gene unclear. V was shortened by 11 bases and J by 2 bases, with 12 bases between the two germline ends. Germline V gene sequence: CDR1 SGHTA, CDR2 FQGNSA. The CDR3 is 13 residues long. The CDR3 is CASQETNTGELFF. The DNA for the CDR3 is TGTGCCTCCCAGGAGACTAACACCGGGGAGCTGTTTTTT. Looking up the rest from reference TRBV7-2 and TRBJ2-2 gives the full variable domain: GAGVSQSPSNKVTEKGKDVELRCDPISGHTALYWYRQSLGQGLEFLIYFQGNSAPDKSGLPSDRFSAERTGGSVSTLTIQRTQQEDSAVYLCASQETNTGELFFGEGSRLTVL.

The V call is TRBV2, the J call TRBJ2-3; D may be TRBD2 (5 bases). V gave up 5 bases and J gave up 2 bases, with 11 bases separating them. Looked up from germline, CDR1 is SNHLY and CDR2 is FYNNEI. The CDR3 totals 14 residues. CDR3 nucleotide sequence: TGTGCCAGCAGTTCTCAGCGGCCCACAGATACGCAGTATTTT. Protein product: CASSSQRPTDTQYF.

The J gene is TRBJ2-1, the V gene TRBV11-2, with 7 bases that match TRBD2. Germline trimming cut 5 bases from V and 4 bases from J; bases unmatched to any gene: 5. The CDR3 contains 14 residues. Germline CDR1 SGHAT, CDR2 FQNNGV. For the CDR3, the DNA is TGTGCCAGCAGCGGAGGGAGGGATTACAATGAGCAGTTCTTC. Translated, it gives CASSGGRDYNEQFF.

This clone has at least ten counts. The V and J genes are TRBV5-1 and TRBJ2-7; D assignment may be TRBD1 or TRBD2 (5 bases each). Germline V gives CDR1 SGHRS, CDR2 YFSETQ. There are 14 residues in the CDR3. The V gene lost 3 bases and the J gene lost 2 bases, with 12 bases spanning the gap. Written as DNA, the CDR3 is TGCGCCAGCAGCTACGGGACCGAGACCTACGAGCAGTACTTC. It encodes CASSYGTETYEQYF.

Remarks on this clone: An end of the junction differs from the germline gene, which may be a read error. V is TRBV5-1 and J is TRBJ2-3; perhaps TRBD1 as D (6 bases). The CDR3 consists of 16 residues. From germline, CDR1 is SGHRS and CDR2 YFSETQ. CDR3 DNA: TGCGCCAGCAGCTTGGCGGTGGCACAGGGCACGGATACGCAGTATTTT. Amino acid sequence: CASSLAVAQGTDTQYF.

This clone was observed once. The chain joins TRBV11-1 to TRBJ2-2, with D perhaps assigned TRBD1 or TRBD2 (7 bases each). Germline-derived CDR1 and CDR2 are SGHAT and FQDESV (reference sequence). The CDR3 covers 16 residues. The germline V and J ends were trimmed by 2 bases and 4 bases, with 14 bases remaining between them. CDR3 sequence: CASSLFIRGGTGELFF. CDR3 bases: TGTGCCAGCAGCTTATTTATCAGGGGGGGCACCGGGGAGCTGTTTTTT.

This clone was recorded once. The chain joins TRBV19 to TRBJ1-3; D uncertain. V was cut by 0 bases and J by 0 bases, with 6 bases left in between. The germline V gene encodes CDR1 LNHDA and CDR2 SQIVND (reference sequence). This CDR3 contains 15 residues. The CDR3 region is CASSIENSSGNTIYF. The CDR3 DNA reads TGTGCCAGTAGTATAGAAAATAGCTCTGGAAACACCATATATTTT.

This chain connects TRBV4-2 to TRBJ2-2, with 8 bases aligning to TRBD1. CDR1 LGHNA and CDR2 YNFKEQ come from the germline V gene. Trimming at V came to 0 bases and at J to 0 bases, leaving 0 bases not matched to a gene. This CDR3 has 16 residues. CDR3 in DNA: TGTGCCAGCAGCCAAGAGGACAGGGCGAACACCGGGGAGCTGTTTTTT. Translated, it gives CASSQEDRANTGELFF.

The chain links TRBV28 to TRBJ2-7, with a weak D call TRBD1 (6 bases). V gave up 7 bases and J gave up 3 bases, with 16 bases separating them. Germline lookup yields CDR1 MDHEN and CDR2 SYDVKM. The CDR3 length is 14 residues. For the CDR3, the DNA is TGTGCCAGCACCGCCGTCTGGGGGCGCTACGAGCAGTACTTC. Its translation: CASTAVWGRYEQYF.

The chain links TRBV6-1 to TRBJ2-2; D may match TRBD1 or TRBD2 (5 bases each). The CDR3 spans 18 residues. V was trimmed by 2 bases and J by 0 bases, leaving 16 bases between them. Germline V lookup: CDR1 MNHNS, CDR2 SASEGT. The CDR3 spells CASSETSSGTTNTGELFF. In nucleotides, the CDR3 is TGTGCCAGCAGTGAAACGTCTTCAGGGACGACGAACACCGGGGAGCTGTTTTTT.

The chain uses TRBV5-1 and TRBJ2-1, with 12 bases that match TRBD2. Unmatched junction bases numbered 7, after V lost 4 bases and J lost 2 bases. The germline V gene encodes CDR1 SGHRS and CDR2 YFSETQ. The CDR3 is 17 amino acids. The CDR3 nucleotides are TGCGCCAGCAGCATGGTAGGGACTAGCGGGCCCTACAATGAGCAGTTCTTC. Its protein product is CASSMVGTSGPYNEQFF.

The rearrangement uses TRBV5-4 and TRBJ1-5, with no clear D. V lost 3 bases and J lost 5, with 15 bases in between. Looked up from germline, CDR1 is SGHNT and CDR2 is YYREEE (reference sequence). The CDR3 covers 15 residues. The CDR3 DNA reads TGTGCCAGCAGCTCCCAGGACGGACCGGATCAGCCCCAGCATTTT. This codes for CASSSQDGPDQPQHF.

The chain has TRBV7-9 and TRBJ2-5; D may be TRBD2 (5 bases). Trimming removed 5 bases from V and 3 bases from J, with 10 bases in between. CDR3 length: 13 amino acids. Germline V CDR1 and CDR2: SEHNR, FQNEAQ (reference sequence). The CDR3 spells CASSPPAEETQYF. The CDR3 DNA reads TGTGCCAGCAGCCCGCCAGCGGAAGAGACCCAGTACTTC.

The chain couples TRBV10-3 to TRBJ2-7, with TRBD2 matching over 11 bases. The germline V gene has CDR1 ENHRY and CDR2 SYGVKD. The CDR3 length is 16 residues. After removal of 3 bases from V and 2 bases from J, the junction contained 6 bases not matched to a gene. As DNA, the CDR3 is TGTGCCATCAGTGATGGTAGCGGGAGGGCCACCTACGAGCAGTACTTC. This gives the protein CAISDGSGRATYEQYF.